Below, one T cell receptor beta chain is given with its context. Its target is unknown. These data originate in a study of follicular helper T cells after annual influenza vaccination. Study overall: Blood was drawn on days 0, 7 and 28 after vaccination. Whole-study results and caveats: Recurrent ICOS+CD38+ cTfh clonotypes included tetramer and AIM influenza-specific ones. Only about 9-20% of analyzed cells yielded productive TCRB sequences.

The CDR3 length is 17 residues. From germline, CDR1 is MGHDK and CDR2 SYGVNS. Between the trimmed V and J ends, which lost 0 bases and 5 bases, there was a span of 14 bases. Sequenced by immunoSEQ multiplex PCR; TCRdb stores in-frame clones only, minus some. Of 9,700 or so clones in the sample, about 83% are singletons; the top ten hold around 0.3%. Noted time point: 2014-2015 season, 7 days after vaccination. The gene calls are TRBV25-1 and TRBJ1-6; a possible D gene is TRBD1 (6 bases). The specimen comprised CXCR5- memory CD4+ T cells sorted from blood, sampled 7 days after influenza vaccination. The clonotype comes from an adult who received the influenza vaccine. The CDR3 loop reads CASSEYTGGLHNSPLHF. The CDR3 nucleotides are TGTGCCAGCAGTGAATATACCGGGGGGCTTCATAATTCACCCCTCCACTTT.